This T cell receptor (beta chain) was documented in a study of HIV-infected patients and healthy controls. This clonotype was seen ten or more times. TCRdb itself ran the 5' RACE reads through MiXCR, one entry per CDR3 protein. The data hold around 64,000 distinct CDR3 sequences, with roughly 16% observed a single time. The CDR3 loop spans 14 amino acids. Per the germline V gene, CDR1 is SQVTM and CDR2 is ANQGSEA. The germline V and J ends were trimmed by 1 base and 7 bases, with 16 bases remaining between them. This receptor was identified in a human donor in good health. This chain joins TRBV29-1 and TRBJ1-2, with a possible D match to TRBD1 (6 bases). Sequencing was done on a sample of CD4+ T cells from blood. CDR3 sequence: CSVEVISGVSGYTF. CDR3 nucleotides: TGCAGCGTTGAAGTAATTTCAGGGGTTAGTGGCTACACCTTC. The full variable domain, rest sourced from reference TRBV29-1 and TRBJ1-2, is SAVISQKPSRDICQRGTSLTIQCQVDSQVTMMFWYRQQPGQSLTLIATANQGSEATYESGFVIDKFPISRPNLTFSTLTVSNMSPEDSSIYLCSVEVISGVSGYTFGSGTRLTVV.